The text below deals with one TCR beta chain. This receptor's antigen is unknown. Nothing much larger sits one base from this clone, and base qualities are not available. The germline ends are 22 bases apart after V is trimmed by 0 bases and J by 4 bases. Via the germline V gene (reference sequence), CDR1 is GTSNPN and CDR2 SVGIG. From cysteine to phenylalanine, the CDR3 is 18 amino acids long. Only the CDR3 portion is preserved as DNA: 54 bases, with reading frame beginning at the first base. The collaborating institutions used their own protocols to collect whole blood in K2EDTA tubes. Collaborator samples were shipped for TCRbeta analysis as frozen whole blood, isolated PBMCs, or DNA extracted from either sample type. This sample stems from a study of blood T cell repertoires in COVID-19 (dated by TCRdb to about 2020). About the investigation overall: Collaborator samples came from the United States, Italy and Spain and covered acute and convalescent phases of COVID-19. HLA class I and class II types, where available, came from metadata supplied by the sample provider rather than from assay-based typing. Nearly every sample came with metadata listing a de-identified subject ID, COVID-19 status, age in years and sex. The material from the prospective study consisted of cDNA or gDNA derived from T cells, B-cell-depleted T cells, or PBMCs. The samples were drawn from two sources: the first 160 participants of the ongoing ImmuneRACE study, and 1,254 subjects contributed by 6 global collaborators. The repertoires were made available in a free public database intended to serve as a resource for research on the immune response to SARS-CoV-2. Deeply sampled blood TCRbeta repertoires from subjects exposed to, actively infected with, or recovered from COVID-19 were included in the dataset.

The full study reports these points: Clinical and demographic metadata were provided uncurated, with the amount varying by source and participant.

The immunoSEQ Assay, a bias-controlled multiplex PCR, was used to amplify TCRbeta CDR3 regions from genomic DNA. The source study handled its data this way. Nucleated cell counts per sample were estimated from amplification of reference gene primers within the assay. To quantify the absolute abundance of each unique TCRbeta CDR3 rearrangement, sequence reads were collapsed and filtered. For each sample, productive Simpson clonality was calculated as the square root of Simpson's diversity index over productive rearrangements. The immuneACCESS repertoire file appears here via TCRdb, limited to in-frame rearrangements. These files lack a portion of the clones; in checked studies, under half of the deficit traces to unresolved V genes, and the cause of the others is not known. V and J calls and clone size are as listed in that table; D and trimming were resolved from the DNA. For this sample the table gives fewer than 300,000 clones, of which 82% were detected only once. In total, the top ten clones hold roughly 3.1% of the sample.

Sequenced sample: peripheral blood. The receptor was isolated from a woman aged 18-29 years with acute or convalescent COVID-19. This receptor chain uses TRBV30 and TRBJ1-5; the D gene is not confidently resolved. For the CDR3, the sequence is CAWSVWGAEGILNQPQHF. Here is the DNA: TGTGCCTGGAGTGTATGGGGTGCCGAGGGAATACTAAATCAGCCCCAGCATTTT. Outside the CDR3, residues come from the reference TRBV30 and TRBJ1-5 proteins, so the full variable domain is: SQTIHQWPATLVQPVGSPLSLECTVEGTSNPNLYWYRQAAGRGLQLLFYSVGIGQISSEVPQNLSASRPQDRQFILSSKKLLLSDSGFYLCAWSVWGAEGILNQPQHFGDGTRLSIL.